The rows below give T cell receptor beta chains drawn from one sample of a study of blood T cell repertoires in COVID-19. TCRdb's copy holds only in-frame clones and misses some; the assay was immunoSEQ multiplex PCR. Of 200,000 to 250,000 clones in the sample, 85% to 90% are singletons; the top ten hold 2.5% to 3%. Sample: peripheral blood. These receptors were obtained from a woman aged 60-75 years with acute or convalescent COVID-19. The CDR3 runs from the conserved cysteine through the conserved F or W. D genes are given only for firm matches. Rows give clone size only sometimes, using once, few, many, or a class for an expanded clone.

size: NA; D: NA; J: TRBJ2-1; V: TRBV28; DNA: TGTGCCAGCAGTTTATCTCTCGGCGGACGGCCCCCAAGCGGGCAGTTCTTC; CDR3: CASSLSLGGRPPSGQFF
size: NA; D: TRBD2; J: TRBJ2-3; V: TRBV30; DNA: TGTGCCTGGAAGGGGAGCGGGGTAGAGGATACGCAGTATTTT; CDR3: CAWKGSGVEDTQYF
size: NA; D: NA; J: TRBJ1-1; V: TRBV6-2/TRBV6-3; DNA: TGTGCCAGCAGCGACAGGGAAGCTTTCTTT; CDR3: CASSDREAFF
size: NA; D: NA; J: TRBJ2-2; V: TRBV24-1; DNA: TGTGCCACCAGTGATCAAAGGGGCTCCACCGGGGAGCTGTTTTTT; CDR3: CATSDQRGSTGELFF
size: once; D: NA; J: TRBJ2-2; V: TRBV5-1; DNA: TGCGCCAGCAGCGCGGGGTCCGCGCACGGGGAGCTGTTTTTT; CDR3: CASSAGSAHGELFF
size: NA; D: NA; J: TRBJ2-1; V: TRBV28; DNA: TGTGCCAGCCAACAACAGGGCCATGAGCAGTTCTTC; CDR3: CASQQQGHEQFF
size: NA; D: TRBD2; J: TRBJ2-3; V: TRBV9; DNA: TGTGCCAGCAGCGTCCGGGAGGGTTTCGCAGATACGCAGTATTTT; CDR3: CASSVREGFADTQYF
size: NA; D: NA; J: TRBJ1-6; V: TRBV5-5; DNA: TGTGCCAGCAGCTCGGGCGGTCGGGGGAGTTCACCCCTCCACTTT; CDR3: CASSSGGRGSSPLHF
size: NA; D: NA; J: TRBJ2-7; V: TRBV15; DNA: TGTGCCACCAGCAGAGGGGGTGGTAGCGCCTACGAGCAGTACTTC; CDR3: CATSRGGGSAYEQYF
size: NA; D: TRBD1; J: TRBJ2-7; V: TRBV6-2/TRBV6-3; DNA: TGTGCCGGGAGCCGGGACAGTCGCTACGAGCAGTACTTC; CDR3: CAGSRDSRYEQYF
size: few; D: TRBD1; J: TRBJ1-6; V: TRBV6-5; DNA: TGTGCCAGCCAACCCCCGGGACAGGGACATTCACCCCTCCACTTT; CDR3: CASQPPGQGHSPLHF
size: NA; D: NA; J: TRBJ2-3; V: TRBV4-2; DNA: TGTGCCAGCAGCCAATCGTACAGCCAGTATTTT; CDR3: CASSQSYSQYF
size: NA; D: TRBD1; J: TRBJ2-1; V: TRBV5-1; DNA: TGCGCCAGCAGCTTGGTTCCAGGGGGATACAATGAGCAGTTCTTC; CDR3: CASSLVPGGYNEQFF
size: NA; D: NA; J: TRBJ1-5; V: TRBV19; DNA: TGTGCCAGTAGTATAAACACACGCAATCAGCCCCAGCATTTT; CDR3: CASSINTRNQPQHF
size: NA; D: NA; J: TRBJ1-4; V: TRBV5-1; DNA: TGCGCCAGCAGCCCGGGCCTGGGAGGCTTAATGGAAAAACTGTTTTTT; CDR3: CASSPGLGGLMEKLFF
size: once; D: TRBD1; J: TRBJ2-7; V: TRBV28; DNA: TGTGCCAGCAGTATAACCGGGACAGGGGTCTACGAGCAGTACTTC; CDR3: CASSITGTGVYEQYF
size: NA; D: TRBD1; J: TRBJ2-7; V: TRBV30; DNA: TGTGCCTGGACACGACAGGGGTCCTACGAGCAGTACTTC; CDR3: CAWTRQGSYEQYF